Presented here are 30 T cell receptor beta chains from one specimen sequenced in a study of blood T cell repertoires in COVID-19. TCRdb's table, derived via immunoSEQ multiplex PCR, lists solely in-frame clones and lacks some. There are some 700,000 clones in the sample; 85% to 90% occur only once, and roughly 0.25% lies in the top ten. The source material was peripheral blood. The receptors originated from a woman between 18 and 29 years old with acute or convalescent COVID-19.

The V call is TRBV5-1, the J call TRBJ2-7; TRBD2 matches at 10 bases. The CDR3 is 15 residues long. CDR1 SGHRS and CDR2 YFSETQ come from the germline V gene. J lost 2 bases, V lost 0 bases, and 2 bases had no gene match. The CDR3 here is CASSLGLAGAYEQYF. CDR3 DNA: TGCGCCAGCAGCTTGGGGCTAGCGGGGGCCTACGAGCAGTACTTC.

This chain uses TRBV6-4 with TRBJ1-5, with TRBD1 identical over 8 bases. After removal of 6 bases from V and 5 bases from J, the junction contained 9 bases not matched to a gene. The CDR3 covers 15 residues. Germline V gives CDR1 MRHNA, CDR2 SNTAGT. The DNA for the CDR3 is TGTGCCAGCAGCATCCAGGACAGGGCAGATCAGCCCCAGCATTTT. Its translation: CASSIQDRADQPQHF.

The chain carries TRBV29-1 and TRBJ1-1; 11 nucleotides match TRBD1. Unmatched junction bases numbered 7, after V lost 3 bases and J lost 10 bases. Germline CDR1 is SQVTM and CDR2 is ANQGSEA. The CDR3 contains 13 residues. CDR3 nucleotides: TGCAGCGTTGACGCCGGGACAGGGGGAAGAGCTTTCTTT. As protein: CSVDAGTGGRAFF.

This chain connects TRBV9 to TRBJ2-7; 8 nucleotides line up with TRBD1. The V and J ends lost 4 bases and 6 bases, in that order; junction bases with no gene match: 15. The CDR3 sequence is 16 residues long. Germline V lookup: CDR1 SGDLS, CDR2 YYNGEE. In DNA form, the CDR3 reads TGTGCCAGCAGCCCAACTTCAGCAGGACAGGGAGGCGAGCAGTACTTC. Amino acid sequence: CASSPTSAGQGGEQYF.

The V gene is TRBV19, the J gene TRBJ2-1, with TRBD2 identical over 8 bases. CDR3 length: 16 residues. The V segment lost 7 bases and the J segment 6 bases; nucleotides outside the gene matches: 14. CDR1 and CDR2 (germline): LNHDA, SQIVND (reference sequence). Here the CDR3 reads CASTPGRLAGLNEQFF. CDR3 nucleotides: TGTGCCAGTACCCCGGGGCGGCTAGCGGGCCTCAATGAGCAGTTCTTC. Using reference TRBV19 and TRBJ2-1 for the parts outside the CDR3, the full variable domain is DGGITQSPKYLFRKEGQNVTLSCEQNLNHDAMYWYRQDPGQGLRLIYYSQIVNDFQKGDIAEGYSVSREKKESFPLTVTSAQKNPTAFYLCASTPGRLAGLNEQFFGPGTRLTVL.

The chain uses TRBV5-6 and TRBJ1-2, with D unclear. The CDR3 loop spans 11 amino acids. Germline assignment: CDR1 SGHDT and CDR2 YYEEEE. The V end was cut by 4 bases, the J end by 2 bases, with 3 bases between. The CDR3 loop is CASSLNYGYTF. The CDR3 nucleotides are TGTGCCAGCAGCCTCAACTATGGCTACACCTTC. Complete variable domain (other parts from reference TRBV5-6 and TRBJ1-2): DAGVTQSPTHLIKTRGQQVTLRCSPKSGHDTVSWYQQALGQGPQFIFQYYEEEERQRGNFPDRFSGHQFPNYSSELNVNALLLGDSALYLCASSLNYGYTFGSGTRLTVV.

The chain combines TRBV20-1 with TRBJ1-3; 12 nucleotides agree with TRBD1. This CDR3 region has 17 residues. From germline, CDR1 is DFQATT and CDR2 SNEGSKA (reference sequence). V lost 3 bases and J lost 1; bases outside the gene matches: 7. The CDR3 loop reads CSASFGTGGWSGNTIYF. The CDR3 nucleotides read TGCAGTGCTAGTTTCGGGACAGGGGGCTGGTCTGGAAACACCATATATTTT.

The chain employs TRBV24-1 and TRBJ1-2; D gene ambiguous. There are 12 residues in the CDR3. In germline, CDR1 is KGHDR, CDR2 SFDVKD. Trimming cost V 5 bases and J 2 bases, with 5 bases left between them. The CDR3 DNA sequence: TGTGCCACCAGTGTCCAAAACTATGGCTACACCTTC. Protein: CATSVQNYGYTF.

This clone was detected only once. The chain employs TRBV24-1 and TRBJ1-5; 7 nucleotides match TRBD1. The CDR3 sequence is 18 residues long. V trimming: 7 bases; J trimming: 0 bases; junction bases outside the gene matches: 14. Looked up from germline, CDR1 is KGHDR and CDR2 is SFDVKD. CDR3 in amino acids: CATSPGQFDSHSNQPQHF. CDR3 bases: TGTGCCACCAGCCCGGGACAGTTCGACTCCCATAGCAATCAGCCCCAGCATTTT.

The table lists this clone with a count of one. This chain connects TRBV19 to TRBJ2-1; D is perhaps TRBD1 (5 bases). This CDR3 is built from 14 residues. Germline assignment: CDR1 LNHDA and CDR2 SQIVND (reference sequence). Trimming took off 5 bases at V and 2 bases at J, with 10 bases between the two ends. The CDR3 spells CASSSVGPYNEQFF. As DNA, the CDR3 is TGTGCCAGTAGTTCCGTGGGGCCCTACAATGAGCAGTTCTTC.

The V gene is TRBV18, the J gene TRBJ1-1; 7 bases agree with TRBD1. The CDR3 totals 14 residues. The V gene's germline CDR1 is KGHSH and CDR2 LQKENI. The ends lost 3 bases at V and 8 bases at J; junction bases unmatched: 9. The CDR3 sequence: CASSPPGRQGEAFF. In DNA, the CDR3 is TGTGCCAGCTCACCCCCCGGCCGACAGGGAGAAGCTTTCTTT.

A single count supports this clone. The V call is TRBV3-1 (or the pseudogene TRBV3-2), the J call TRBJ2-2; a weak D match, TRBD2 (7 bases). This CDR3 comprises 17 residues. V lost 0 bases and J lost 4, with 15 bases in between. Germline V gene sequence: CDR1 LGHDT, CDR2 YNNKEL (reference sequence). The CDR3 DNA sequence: TGTGCCAGCAGCCAAGAAATGGGGGGGCCCGGCACCGGGGAGCTGTTTTTT. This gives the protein CASSQEMGGPGTGELFF.

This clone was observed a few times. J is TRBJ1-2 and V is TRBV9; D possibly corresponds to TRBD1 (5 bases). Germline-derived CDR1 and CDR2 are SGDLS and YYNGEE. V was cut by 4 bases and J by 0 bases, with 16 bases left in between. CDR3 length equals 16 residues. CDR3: CASSPGGSPTNYGYTF. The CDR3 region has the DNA TGTGCCAGCAGCCCCGGGGGGTCCCCCACTAACTATGGCTACACCTTC. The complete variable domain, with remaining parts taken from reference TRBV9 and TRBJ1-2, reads DSGVTQTPKHLITATGQRVTLRCSPRSGDLSVYWYQQSLDQGLQFLIQYYNGEERAKGNILERFSAQQFPDLHSELNLSSLELGDSALYFCASSPGGSPTNYGYTFGSGTRLTVV.

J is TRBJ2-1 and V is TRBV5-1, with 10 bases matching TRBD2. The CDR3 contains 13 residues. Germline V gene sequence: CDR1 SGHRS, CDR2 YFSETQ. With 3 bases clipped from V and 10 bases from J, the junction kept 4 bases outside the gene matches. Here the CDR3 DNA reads TGCGCCAGCAGCTACGAGACTAGCGGGGAGCAGTTCTTC. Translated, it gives CASSYETSGEQFF.

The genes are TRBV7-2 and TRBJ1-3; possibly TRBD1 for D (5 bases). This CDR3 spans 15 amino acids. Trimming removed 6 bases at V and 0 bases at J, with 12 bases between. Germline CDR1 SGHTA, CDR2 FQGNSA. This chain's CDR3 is CASRSTGYSGNTIYF. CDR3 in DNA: TGTGCCAGCAGGAGTACAGGATACTCTGGAAACACCATATATTTT.

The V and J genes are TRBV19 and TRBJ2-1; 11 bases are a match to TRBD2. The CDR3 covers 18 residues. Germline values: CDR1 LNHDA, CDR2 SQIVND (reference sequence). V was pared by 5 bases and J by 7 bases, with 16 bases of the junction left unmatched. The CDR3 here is CASSPSFSGGARGNEQFF. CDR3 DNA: TGTGCCAGTAGTCCCTCCTTTAGCGGGGGGGCACGGGGAAATGAGCAGTTCTTC.

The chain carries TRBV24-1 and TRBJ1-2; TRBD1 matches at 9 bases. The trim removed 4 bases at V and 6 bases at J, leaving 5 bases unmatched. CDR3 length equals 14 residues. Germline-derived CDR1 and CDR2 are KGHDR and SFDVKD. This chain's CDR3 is CATSDPGQGHGYTF. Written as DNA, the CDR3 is TGTGCCACCAGTGACCCGGGACAGGGCCATGGCTACACCTTC.

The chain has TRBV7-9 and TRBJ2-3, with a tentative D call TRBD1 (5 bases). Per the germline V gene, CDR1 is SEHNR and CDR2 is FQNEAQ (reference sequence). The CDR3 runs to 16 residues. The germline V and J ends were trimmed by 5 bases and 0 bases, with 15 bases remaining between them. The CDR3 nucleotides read TGTGCCAGCAGCCTTCTTCAGGGCTCTAGCACAGATACGCAGTATTTT. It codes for CASSLLQGSSTDTQYF.

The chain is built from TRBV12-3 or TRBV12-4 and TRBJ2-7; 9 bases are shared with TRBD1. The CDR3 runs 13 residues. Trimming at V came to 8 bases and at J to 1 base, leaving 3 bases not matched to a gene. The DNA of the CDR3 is TGTGCCAGCGGGACAGGGATTTCCTACGAGCAGTACTTC. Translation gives CASGTGISYEQYF.

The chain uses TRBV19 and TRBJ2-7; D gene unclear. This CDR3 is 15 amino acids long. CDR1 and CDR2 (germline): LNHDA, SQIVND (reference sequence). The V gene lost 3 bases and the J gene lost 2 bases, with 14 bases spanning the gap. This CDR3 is CASSMSSTSPYEQYF. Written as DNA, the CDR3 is TGTGCCAGTAGTATGTCATCTACTTCCCCCTACGAGCAGTACTTC.

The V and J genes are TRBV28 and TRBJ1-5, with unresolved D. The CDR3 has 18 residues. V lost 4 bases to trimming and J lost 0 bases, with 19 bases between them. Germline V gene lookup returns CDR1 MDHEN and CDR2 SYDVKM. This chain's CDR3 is CASSSGSPTFFSNQPQHF. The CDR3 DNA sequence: TGTGCCAGCAGTTCAGGAAGTCCAACTTTCTTTAGCAATCAGCCCCAGCATTTT. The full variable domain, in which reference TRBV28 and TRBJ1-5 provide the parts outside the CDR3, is DVKVTQSSRYLVKRTGEKVFLECVQDMDHENMFWYRQDPGLGLRLIYFSYDVKMKEKGDIPEGYSVSREKKERFSLILESASTNQTSMYLCASSSGSPTFFSNQPQHFGDGTRLSIL.

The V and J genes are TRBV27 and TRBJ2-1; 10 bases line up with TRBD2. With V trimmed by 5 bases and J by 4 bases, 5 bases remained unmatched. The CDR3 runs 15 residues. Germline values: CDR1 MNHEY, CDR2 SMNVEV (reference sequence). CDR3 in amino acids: CASSTGLALYNEQFF. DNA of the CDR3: TGTGCCAGCAGTACGGGACTAGCGCTGTACAATGAGCAGTTCTTC.

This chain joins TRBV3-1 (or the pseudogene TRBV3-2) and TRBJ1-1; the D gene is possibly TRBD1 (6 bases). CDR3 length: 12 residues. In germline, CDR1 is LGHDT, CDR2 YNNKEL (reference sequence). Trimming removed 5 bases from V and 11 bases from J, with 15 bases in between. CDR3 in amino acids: CASSSTTGQAFF. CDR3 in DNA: TGTGCCAGCAGCTCGACGACAGGACAGGCTTTCTTT.

The CDR3 DNA follows: TGTGCCAGCAGCTTGGGCTACCCCGAGCAGTTCTTC. This sequence encodes CASSLGYPEQFF. The rearrangement joins TRBV5-5 to TRBJ2-1; D gene uncertain. CDR3 length equals 12 residues. In germline, CDR1 is SGHKS, CDR2 YYEKEE (reference sequence). V was cut by 0 bases and J by 10 bases, with 8 bases left in between.

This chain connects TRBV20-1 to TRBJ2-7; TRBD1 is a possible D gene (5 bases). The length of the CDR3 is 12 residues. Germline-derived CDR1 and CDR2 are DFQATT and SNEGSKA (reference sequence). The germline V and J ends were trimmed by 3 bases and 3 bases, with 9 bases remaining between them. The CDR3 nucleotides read TGCAGTGCTAGTTCTCAGGGCTACGAGCAGTACTTC. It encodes CSASSQGYEQYF.

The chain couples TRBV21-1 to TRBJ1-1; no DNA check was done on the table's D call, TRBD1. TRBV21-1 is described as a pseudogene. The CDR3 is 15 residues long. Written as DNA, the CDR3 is TGTGCCAGCAGCAAAGGGGGGACAGCCAACACTGAAGCTTTCTTT. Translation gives CASSKGGTANTEAFF.

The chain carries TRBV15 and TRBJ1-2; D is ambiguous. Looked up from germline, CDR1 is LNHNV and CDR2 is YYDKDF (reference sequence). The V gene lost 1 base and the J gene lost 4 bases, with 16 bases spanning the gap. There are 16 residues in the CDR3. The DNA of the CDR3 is TGTGCCACCAGCAGAGCTGAGGGCCCCGTTGGCTATGGCTACACCTTC. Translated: CATSRAEGPVGYGYTF.

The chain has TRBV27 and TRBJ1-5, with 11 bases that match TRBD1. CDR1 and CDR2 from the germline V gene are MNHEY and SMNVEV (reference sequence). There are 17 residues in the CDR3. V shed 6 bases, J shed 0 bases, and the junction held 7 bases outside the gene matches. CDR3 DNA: TGTGCCAGCAGCTCTGGACAGGGGGCATATAGCAATCAGCCCCAGCATTTT. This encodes CASSSGQGAYSNQPQHF.

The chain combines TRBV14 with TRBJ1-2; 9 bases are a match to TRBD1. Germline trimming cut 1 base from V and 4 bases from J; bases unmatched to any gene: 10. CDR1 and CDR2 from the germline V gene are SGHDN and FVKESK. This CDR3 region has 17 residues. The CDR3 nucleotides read TGTGCCAGCAGCCAAGGGAAAAGGACAGGGGACTTCTATGGCTACACCTTC. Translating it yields CASSQGKRTGDFYGYTF.

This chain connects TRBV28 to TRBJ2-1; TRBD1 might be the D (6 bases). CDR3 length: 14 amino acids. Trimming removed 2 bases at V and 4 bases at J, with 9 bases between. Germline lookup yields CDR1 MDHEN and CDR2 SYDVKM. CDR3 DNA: TGTGCCAGCAGTTTAGGGACACCATACAATGAGCAGTTCTTC. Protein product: CASSLGTPYNEQFF.